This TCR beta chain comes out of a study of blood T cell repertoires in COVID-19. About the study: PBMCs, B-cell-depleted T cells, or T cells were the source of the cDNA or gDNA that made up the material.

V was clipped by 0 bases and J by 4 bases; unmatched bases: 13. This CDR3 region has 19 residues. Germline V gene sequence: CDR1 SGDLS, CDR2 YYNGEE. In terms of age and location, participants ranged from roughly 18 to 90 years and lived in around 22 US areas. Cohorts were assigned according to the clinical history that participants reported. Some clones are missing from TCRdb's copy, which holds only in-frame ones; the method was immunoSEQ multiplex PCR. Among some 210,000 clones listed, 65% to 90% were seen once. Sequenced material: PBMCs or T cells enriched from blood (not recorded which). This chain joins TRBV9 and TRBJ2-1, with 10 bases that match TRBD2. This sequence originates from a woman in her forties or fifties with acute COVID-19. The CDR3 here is CASSVEPSGGRTLYNEQFF. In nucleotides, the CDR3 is TGTGCCAGCAGCGTAGAACCTAGCGGGGGCCGCACGCTATACAATGAGCAGTTCTTC. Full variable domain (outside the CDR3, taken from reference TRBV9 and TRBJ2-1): DSGVTQTPKHLITATGQRVTLRCSPRSGDLSVYWYQQSLDQGLQFLIQYYNGEERAKGNILERFSAQQFPDLHSELNLSSLELGDSALYFCASSVEPSGGRTLYNEQFFGPGTRLTVL.